This TCR beta chain comes out of a study of blood T cell repertoires in COVID-19 (dated by TCRdb to the early 2020s). For the study in its entirety: Samples from collaborators originated in the United States, Italy and Spain and spanned both the acute and convalescent phases of COVID-19. The material from the prospective study consisted of cDNA or gDNA derived from T cells, B-cell-depleted T cells, or PBMCs. Deeply sampled blood TCRbeta repertoires from subjects exposed to, actively infected with, or recovered from COVID-19 were included in the dataset. The repertoires were released in a freely available public database intended as a resource for research on the immune response to SARS-CoV-2. The sample metadata nearly always contained a de-identified subject ID, COVID-19 status, age in years and sex. Where available, HLA class I and class II types were taken from metadata supplied by the sample provider and were not determined by assay-based typing. Samples came from the ongoing ImmuneRACE study (first 160 participants) plus 1,254 subjects from 6 global collaborators.

TCRbeta CDR3 regions were amplified from genomic DNA using the immunoSEQ Assay, a bias-controlled multiplex PCR. In the original analysis: Within the assay, amplification of reference gene primers was used to estimate how many nucleated cells each sample contained. To quantify the absolute abundance of each unique TCRbeta CDR3 rearrangement, sequence reads were collapsed and filtered. For each sample, productive Simpson clonality was calculated as the square root of Simpson's diversity index across productive rearrangements. The clones in this table, taken by TCRdb from immuneACCESS, are in-frame only. Not every clone is retained; where verified, under half of the shortfall comes from an unresolved V gene, and the cause of the rest is unknown. The V and J calls and the clone size are those of that table, but D and trimming were determined from the DNA. The sample includes around 310,000 clones, with 90% observed a single time. The ten largest clones take up 0.95% to 1.3% of the sample.

One collaborating source in Seattle enrolled patients while the patients were actively infected and followed the patients over time throughout the course of disease. Each collaborating institution followed its own protocols to collect whole blood in K2EDTA tubes. For TCRbeta analysis, collaborator samples were shipped as frozen whole blood, as isolated PBMCs, or as DNA extracted from either sample type. Broad study findings and their caveats: Clinical and demographic metadata were provided uncurated, with the amount varying by source and participant.

Comment on this clone: Its antigen is still unknown. Per-base qualities were not stored, and no clone one base away is much larger.

The CDR3 goes from the cysteine to the phenylalanine over 14 residues. The sequence is cut down to CDR3 DNA, 42 bases in frame from base 1. The germline V gene supplies CDR1 SGHRS and CDR2 YFSETQ. V is pared back by 4 bases and J by 8 bases, with 16 bases lying between the germline termini. This TCR was recovered from a middle-aged woman with COVID-19, enrolled during active disease. The sequence is built from TRBV5-1 and TRBJ2-1; the D gene cannot be resolved reliably. The sequenced material came from peripheral blood. The DNA sequence is given as TGCGCCAGCAGCAGTAATGTCGGGTGGGATGAGCAGTTCTTC. It is translated as CASSSNVGWDEQFF.